This TCR beta chain originates from a study of radiotherapy plus CTLA-4 blockade in lung cancer. Study-wide results and limits: Radiotherapy with ipilimumab was followed by blood expansion of tumor-derived clones.

With regard to this clone: What it binds is unknown.

The germline CDR1 and CDR2 sequences are SGDLS and YYNGEE. With 2 bases removed from V and 4 bases from J, the gap between germline ends came to 4 bases. The CDR3 covers 12 residues. The method was immunoSEQ multiplex PCR; TCRdb's version includes in-frame clones alone and lacks a portion of them. The sample lists over 85,000 clones, roughly 74% occurring once. J is TRBJ1-3 and V is TRBV9; D is unresolved. The clonotype comes from a human donor with non-small cell lung cancer who had a partial response to radiotherapy plus ipilimumab. Some clones in this sample may be carry-over from other donors' samples. The sample in question was peripheral blood, obtained from a patient treated with radiotherapy plus ipilimumab. Written as DNA, the CDR3 is TGTGCCAGCAGCGTTCAGGGAAACACCATATATTTT. Its translation: CASSVQGNTIYF.